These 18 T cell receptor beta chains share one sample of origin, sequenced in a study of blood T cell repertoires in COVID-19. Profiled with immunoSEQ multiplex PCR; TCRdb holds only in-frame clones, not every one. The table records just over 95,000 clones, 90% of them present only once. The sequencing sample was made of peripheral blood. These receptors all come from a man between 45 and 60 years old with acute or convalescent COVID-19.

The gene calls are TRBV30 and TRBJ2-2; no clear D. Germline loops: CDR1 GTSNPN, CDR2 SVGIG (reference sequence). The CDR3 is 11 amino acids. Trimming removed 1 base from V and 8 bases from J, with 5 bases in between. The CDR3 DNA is TGTGCCTGGAGTGACGGGGGGGAGCTGTTTTTT. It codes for CAWSDGGELFF. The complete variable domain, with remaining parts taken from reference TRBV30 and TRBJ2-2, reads SQTIHQWPATLVQPVGSPLSLECTVEGTSNPNLYWYRQAAGRGLQLLFYSVGIGQISSEVPQNLSASRPQDRQFILSSKKLLLSDSGFYLCAWSDGGELFFGEGSRLTVL.

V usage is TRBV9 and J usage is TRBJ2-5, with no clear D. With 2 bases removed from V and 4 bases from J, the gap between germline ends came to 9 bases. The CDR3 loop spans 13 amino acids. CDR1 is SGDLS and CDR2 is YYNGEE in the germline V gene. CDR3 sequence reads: CASSVGYLETQYF. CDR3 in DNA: TGTGCCAGCAGCGTGGGCTATTTAGAGACCCAGTACTTC.

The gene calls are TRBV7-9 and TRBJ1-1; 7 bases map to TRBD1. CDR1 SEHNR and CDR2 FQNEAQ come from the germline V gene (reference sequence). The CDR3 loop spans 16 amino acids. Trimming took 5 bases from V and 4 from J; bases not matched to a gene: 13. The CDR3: CASSPSGGGAGTEAFF. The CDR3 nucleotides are TGTGCCAGCAGCCCTAGTGGAGGGGGCGCGGGCACTGAAGCTTTCTTT.

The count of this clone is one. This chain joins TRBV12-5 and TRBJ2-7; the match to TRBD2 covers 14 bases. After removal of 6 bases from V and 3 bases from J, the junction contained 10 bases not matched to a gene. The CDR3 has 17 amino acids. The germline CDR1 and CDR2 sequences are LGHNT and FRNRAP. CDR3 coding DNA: TGTGCTAGTGGAGAATGGGGACTAGCGGGAGACAGCTACGAGCAGTACTTC. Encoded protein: CASGEWGLAGDSYEQYF.

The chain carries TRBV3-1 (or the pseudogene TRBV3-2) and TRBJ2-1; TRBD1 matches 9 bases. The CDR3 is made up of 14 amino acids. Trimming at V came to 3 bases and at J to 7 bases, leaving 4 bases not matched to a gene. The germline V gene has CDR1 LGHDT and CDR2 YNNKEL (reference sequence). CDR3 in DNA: TGTGCCAGCAGCCACCGGGGACAGGGTAATGAGCAGTTCTTC. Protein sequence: CASSHRGQGNEQFF.

The CDR3 DNA follows: TGTGCCATCAGTGAGTCCTGGGGGGACTCAAGAAGCAATCAGCCCCAGCATTTT. Its protein is CAISESWGDSRSNQPQHF. The chain combines TRBV10-3 with TRBJ1-5; TRBD1 is a possible D gene (5 bases). The germline V and J ends were trimmed by 0 bases and 1 base, with 16 bases remaining between them. CDR1 is ENHRY and CDR2 is SYGVKD in the germline V gene. The CDR3 is made up of 18 amino acids.

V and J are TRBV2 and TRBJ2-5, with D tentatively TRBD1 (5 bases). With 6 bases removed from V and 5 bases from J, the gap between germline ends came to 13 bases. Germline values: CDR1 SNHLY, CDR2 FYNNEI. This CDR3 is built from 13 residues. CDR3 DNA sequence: TGTGCCAGCAGATCAGGGTGGGTCGAGACCCAGTACTTC. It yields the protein CASRSGWVETQYF. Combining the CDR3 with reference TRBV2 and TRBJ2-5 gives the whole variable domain EPEVTQTPSHQVTQMGQEVILRCVPISNHLYFYWYRQILGQKVEFLVSFYNNEISEKSEIFDDQFSVERPDGSNFTLKIRSTKLEDSAMYFCASRSGWVETQYFGPGTRLLVL.

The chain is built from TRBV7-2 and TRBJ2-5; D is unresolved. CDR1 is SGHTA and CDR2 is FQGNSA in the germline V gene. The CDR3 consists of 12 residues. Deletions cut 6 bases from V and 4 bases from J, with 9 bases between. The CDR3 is CASSFLRETQYF. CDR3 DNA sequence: TGTGCCAGCAGTTTTCTTCGAGAGACCCAGTACTTC.

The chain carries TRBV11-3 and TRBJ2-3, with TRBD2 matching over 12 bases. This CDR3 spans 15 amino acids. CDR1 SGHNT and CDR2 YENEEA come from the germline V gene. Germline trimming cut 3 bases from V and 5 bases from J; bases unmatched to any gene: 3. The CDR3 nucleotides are TGTGCCAGCAGCTTCGGGACTAGCGGGTTAGATACGCAGTATTTT. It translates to CASSFGTSGLDTQYF.

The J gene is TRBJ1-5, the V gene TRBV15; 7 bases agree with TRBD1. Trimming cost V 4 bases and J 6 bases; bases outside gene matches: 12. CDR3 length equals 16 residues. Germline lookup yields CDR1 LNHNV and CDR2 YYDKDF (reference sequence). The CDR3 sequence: CATSTREAGGSQPQHF. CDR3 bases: TGTGCCACCAGCACCAGGGAGGCAGGGGGATCTCAGCCCCAGCATTTT.

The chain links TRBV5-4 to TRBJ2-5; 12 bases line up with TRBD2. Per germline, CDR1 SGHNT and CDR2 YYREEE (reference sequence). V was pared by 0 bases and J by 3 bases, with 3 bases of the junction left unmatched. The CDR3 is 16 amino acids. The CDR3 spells CASSLGLAGGEETQYF. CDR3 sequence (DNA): TGTGCCAGCAGCTTGGGGCTAGCGGGAGGGGAAGAGACCCAGTACTTC.

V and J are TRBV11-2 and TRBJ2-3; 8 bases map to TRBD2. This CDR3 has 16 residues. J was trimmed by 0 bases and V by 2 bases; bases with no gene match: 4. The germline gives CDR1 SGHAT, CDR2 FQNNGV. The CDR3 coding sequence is TGTGCCAGCAGCTTAAATACGGGGGGGAGCACAGATACGCAGTATTTT. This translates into CASSLNTGGSTDTQYF. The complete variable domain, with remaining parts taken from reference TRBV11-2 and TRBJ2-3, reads EAGVAQSPRYKIIEKRQSVAFWCNPISGHATLYWYQQILGQGPKLLIQFQNNGVVDDSQLPKDRFSAERLKGVDSTLKIQPAKLEDSAVYLCASSLNTGGSTDTQYFGPGTRLTVL.

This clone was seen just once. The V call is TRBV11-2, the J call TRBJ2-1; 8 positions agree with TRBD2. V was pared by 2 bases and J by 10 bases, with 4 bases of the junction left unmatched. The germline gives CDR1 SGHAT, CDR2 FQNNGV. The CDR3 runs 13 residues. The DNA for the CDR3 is TGTGCCAGCAGCTTACGGGAGGGTGTCGAGCAGTTCTTC. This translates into CASSLREGVEQFF. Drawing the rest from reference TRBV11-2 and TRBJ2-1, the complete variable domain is EAGVAQSPRYKIIEKRQSVAFWCNPISGHATLYWYQQILGQGPKLLIQFQNNGVVDDSQLPKDRFSAERLKGVDSTLKIQPAKLEDSAVYLCASSLREGVEQFFGPGTRLTVL.

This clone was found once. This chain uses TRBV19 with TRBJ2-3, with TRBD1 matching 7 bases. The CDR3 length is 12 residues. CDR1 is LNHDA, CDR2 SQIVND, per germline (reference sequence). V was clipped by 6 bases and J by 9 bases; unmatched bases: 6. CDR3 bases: TGTGCCAGTAGGTCGACAGGGTACACGCAGTATTTT. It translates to CASRSTGYTQYF.

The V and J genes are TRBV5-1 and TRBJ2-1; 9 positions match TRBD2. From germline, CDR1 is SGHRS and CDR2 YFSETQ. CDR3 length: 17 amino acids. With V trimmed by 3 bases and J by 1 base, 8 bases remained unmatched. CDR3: CASSSLGLAPSYNEQFF. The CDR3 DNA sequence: TGCGCCAGCAGCTCCCTGGGACTAGCCCCATCCTACAATGAGCAGTTCTTC.

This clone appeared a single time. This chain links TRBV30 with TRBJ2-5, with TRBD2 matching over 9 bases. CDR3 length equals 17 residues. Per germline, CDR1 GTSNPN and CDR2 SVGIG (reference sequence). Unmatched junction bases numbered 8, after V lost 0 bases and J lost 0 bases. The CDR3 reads CAWSVGVLAGNQETQYF. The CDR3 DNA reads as TGTGCCTGGAGTGTCGGGGTCCTAGCGGGAAACCAAGAGACCCAGTACTTC.

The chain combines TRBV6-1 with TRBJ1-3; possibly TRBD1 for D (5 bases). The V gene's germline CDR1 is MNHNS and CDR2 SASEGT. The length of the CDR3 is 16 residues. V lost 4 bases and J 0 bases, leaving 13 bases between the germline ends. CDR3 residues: CASSAPTGLSGNTIYF. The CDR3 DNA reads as TGTGCCAGCAGTGCTCCAACAGGTCTCTCTGGAAACACCATATATTTT.

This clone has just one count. The CDR3 loop reads CASSLVVLTGGPQETQYF. Here the CDR3 DNA reads TGTGCCAGCAGCTTAGTAGTGCTTACAGGGGGTCCCCAAGAGACCCAGTACTTC. The chain joins TRBV7-9 to TRBJ2-5, with 8 nucleotides matching TRBD1. The V and J ends lost 1 base and 1 base, in that order; junction bases with no gene match: 11. Germline V gene lookup returns CDR1 SEHNR and CDR2 FQNEAQ (reference sequence). The CDR3 is made up of 18 amino acids.